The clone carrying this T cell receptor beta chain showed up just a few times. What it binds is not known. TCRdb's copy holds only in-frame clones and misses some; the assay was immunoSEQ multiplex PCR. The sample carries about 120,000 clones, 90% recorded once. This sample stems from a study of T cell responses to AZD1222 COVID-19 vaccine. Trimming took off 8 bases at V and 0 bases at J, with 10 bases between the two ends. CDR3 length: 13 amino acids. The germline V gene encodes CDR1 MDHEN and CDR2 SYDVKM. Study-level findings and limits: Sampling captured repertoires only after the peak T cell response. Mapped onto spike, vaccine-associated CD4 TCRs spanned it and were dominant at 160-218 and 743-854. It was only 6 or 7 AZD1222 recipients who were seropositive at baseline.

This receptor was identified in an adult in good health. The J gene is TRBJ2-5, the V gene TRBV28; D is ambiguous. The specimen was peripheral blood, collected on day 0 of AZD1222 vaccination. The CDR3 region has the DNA TGTGCCAGCCATGGAGACTACCAAGAGACCCAGTACTTC. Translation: CASHGDYQETQYF.